A selection of T cell receptor beta chains follows, all from one sample in a study of blood T cell repertoires in COVID-19. Sequenced by immunoSEQ multiplex PCR; TCRdb stores in-frame clones only, minus some. The profile shows a few hundred thousand clones, around 83% of them singletons. The sequenced material came from peripheral blood. These receptors all come from a man in his fifties or sixties with active or convalescent COVID-19. Both conserved end residues are part of each CDR3. The D gene is left open where the match is weak. Part of the rows lack a size; the others show once, few, many or a class for expanded clones.

clone size: NA
J gene: TRBJ2-3
V gene: TRBV3-1/TRBV3-2
D gene: TRBD2
CDR3 DNA: TGTGCCAGCAGCCAACCCGGACTAGCGGGACAGTATTTT
CDR3 protein: CASSQPGLAGQYF

clone size: once
J gene: TRBJ1-1
V gene: TRBV3-1/TRBV3-2
D gene: NA
CDR3 DNA: TGTGCCAGCAGCCAAGATGGGGCCTCAGCTTTCTTT
CDR3 protein: CASSQDGASAFF

clone size: NA
J gene: TRBJ1-3
V gene: TRBV7-9
D gene: NA
CDR3 DNA: TGTGCCAGCAGCTTAGAGGGGTCCTCTGGAAACACCATATATTTT
CDR3 protein: CASSLEGSSGNTIYF

clone size: NA
J gene: TRBJ1-2
V gene: TRBV5-1
D gene: NA
CDR3 DNA: TGCGCCAGCAGCTTGGACAATAACTATGGCTACACCTTC
CDR3 protein: CASSLDNNYGYTF

clone size: NA
J gene: TRBJ2-1
V gene: TRBV7-6
D gene: NA
CDR3 DNA: TGTGCCAGCAGCTACAACCCCAACAATGAGCAGTTCTTC
CDR3 protein: CASSYNPNNEQFF

clone size: NA
J gene: TRBJ1-1
V gene: TRBV7-9
D gene: TRBD1
CDR3 DNA: TGTGCCAGCAGCTTACAGGGGGGCGATGCTTTCTTT
CDR3 protein: CASSLQGGDAFF

clone size: NA
J gene: TRBJ1-5
V gene: TRBV28
D gene: NA
CDR3 DNA: TGTGCCAGCAGTTCTCAGGGTCTGAGCAATCAGCCCCAGCATTTT
CDR3 protein: CASSSQGLSNQPQHF

clone size: NA
J gene: TRBJ1-1
V gene: TRBV2
D gene: NA
CDR3 DNA: TGTGCCAGCAGTGTGGGCAGGCCCCTGAACACTGAAGCTTTCTTT
CDR3 protein: CASSVGRPLNTEAFF

clone size: few
J gene: TRBJ2-2
V gene: TRBV5-1
D gene: NA
CDR3 DNA: TGCGCCAGCAGCTTGGGGAGGGGTTGGAACACCGGGGAGCTGTTTTTT
CDR3 protein: CASSLGRGWNTGELFF

clone size: NA
J gene: TRBJ2-1
V gene: TRBV10-3
D gene: NA
CDR3 DNA: TGTGCCATCAGTCAGGGCAGTGAGCAGTTCTTC
CDR3 protein: CAISQGSEQFF

clone size: NA
J gene: TRBJ1-4
V gene: TRBV9
D gene: NA
CDR3 DNA: TGTGCCAGCTCGCGGGGGGGTACTAATGAAAAACTGTTTTTT
CDR3 protein: CASSRGGTNEKLFF

clone size: NA
J gene: TRBJ2-1
V gene: TRBV5-1
D gene: TRBD2
CDR3 DNA: TGCGCCAGCAGCTTGGCCGTAGCGGGAGTTGGCAATGAGCAGTTCTTC
CDR3 protein: CASSLAVAGVGNEQFF

clone size: NA
J gene: TRBJ1-2
V gene: TRBV28
D gene: NA
CDR3 DNA: TGTGCCAGCAGTTTCGTCGGGGTCCCCTATGGCTACACCTTC
CDR3 protein: CASSFVGVPYGYTF

clone size: NA
J gene: TRBJ2-5
V gene: TRBV5-1
D gene: TRBD2
CDR3 DNA: TGCGCCAGCAGCCCACGACTAGCAGGGGAGACCCAGTACTTC
CDR3 protein: CASSPRLAGETQYF

clone size: NA
J gene: TRBJ1-1
V gene: TRBV27
D gene: TRBD1
CDR3 DNA: TGTGCCAGCAGTTTAAAAGGGGGCCTGTACACTGAAGCTTTCTTT
CDR3 protein: CASSLKGGLYTEAFF

clone size: NA
J gene: TRBJ1-2
V gene: TRBV5-1
D gene: NA
CDR3 DNA: TGCGCCAGCAGCTGGGACTTTGGCAACGGCTACACCTTC
CDR3 protein: CASSWDFGNGYTF

clone size: NA
J gene: TRBJ1-5
V gene: TRBV30
D gene: NA
CDR3 DNA: TGTGCCTGGAGTGTAAGGGTGGGAGGAGGCAATCAGCCCCAGCATTTT
CDR3 protein: CAWSVRVGGGNQPQHF

clone size: NA
J gene: TRBJ1-4
V gene: TRBV5-1
D gene: NA
CDR3 DNA: TGCGCCAGCAGCTTGTTGCCGTATTCAGTGACAACTAATGAAAAACTGTTTTTT
CDR3 protein: CASSLLPYSVTTNEKLFF

clone size: NA
J gene: TRBJ1-4
V gene: TRBV7-9
D gene: NA
CDR3 DNA: TGTGCCAGCAGCTTAGCGTCAGTCACTAATGAAAAACTGTTTTTT
CDR3 protein: CASSLASVTNEKLFF

clone size: NA
J gene: TRBJ2-7
V gene: TRBV5-4
D gene: NA
CDR3 DNA: TGTGCCAGCAGCTTGGGGGGGCCCGAGCAGTACTTC
CDR3 protein: CASSLGGPEQYF

clone size: few
J gene: TRBJ2-1
V gene: TRBV28
D gene: TRBD2
CDR3 DNA: TGTGCCAGCAGTTTAAGGCGGGGGGGTTACAATGAGCAGTTCTTC
CDR3 protein: CASSLRRGGYNEQFF

clone size: NA
J gene: TRBJ2-1
V gene: TRBV2
D gene: TRBD2
CDR3 DNA: TGTGCCAGCAGTACCGGGACTAGACTCCTCTTC
CDR3 protein: CASSTGTRLLF

clone size: few
J gene: TRBJ2-1
V gene: TRBV19
D gene: NA
CDR3 DNA: TGTGCCAGTAGTATAACATCCTACAATGAGCAGTTCTTC
CDR3 protein: CASSITSYNEQFF

clone size: NA
J gene: TRBJ1-4
V gene: TRBV13
D gene: NA
CDR3 DNA: TGTGCCAGCAGCTTGGGGGGACGTGAAAAACTGTTTTTT
CDR3 protein: CASSLGGREKLFF

clone size: NA
J gene: TRBJ1-4
V gene: TRBV7-9
D gene: TRBD1
CDR3 DNA: TGTGCCAGCAGCTTCGACAGGGGGCAGGGTAATGAAAAACTGTTTTTT
CDR3 protein: CASSFDRGQGNEKLFF

clone size: NA
J gene: TRBJ2-2
V gene: TRBV5-1
D gene: NA
CDR3 DNA: TGCGCCAGCAGCACAATAGCGGCGTTTGGGGAGCTGTTTTTT
CDR3 protein: CASSTIAAFGELFF

clone size: NA
J gene: TRBJ2-1
V gene: TRBV7-3
D gene: TRBD2
CDR3 DNA: TGTGCCAGCAGCTTACTAGCGGGTGACTACAATGAGCAGTTCTTC
CDR3 protein: CASSLLAGDYNEQFF

clone size: NA
J gene: TRBJ2-1
V gene: TRBV7-3
D gene: NA
CDR3 DNA: TGTGCCAGCAGCTTAAGACACGACAATGAGCAGTTCTTC
CDR3 protein: CASSLRHDNEQFF

clone size: NA
J gene: TRBJ2-1
V gene: TRBV7-2
D gene: TRBD2
CDR3 DNA: TGTGCCAGCAGCTTAGACCTAGCGGGGTACAATGAGCAGTTCTTC
CDR3 protein: CASSLDLAGYNEQFF

clone size: NA
J gene: TRBJ1-1
V gene: TRBV27
D gene: NA
CDR3 DNA: TGTGCCAGCAAGACAATGGGGAACACTGAAGCTTTCTTT
CDR3 protein: CASKTMGNTEAFF

clone size: NA
J gene: TRBJ2-7
V gene: TRBV28
D gene: TRBD2
CDR3 DNA: TGTGCCAGCAGTTTCAATCCCGGACTAGCGGAGGCCTACGAGCAGTACTTC
CDR3 protein: CASSFNPGLAEAYEQYF

clone size: NA
J gene: TRBJ1-1
V gene: TRBV6-1
D gene: NA
CDR3 DNA: TGTGCCAGCAGTGAAGGAGAAAGGACACGGAACACTGAAGCTTTCTTT
CDR3 protein: CASSEGERTRNTEAFF

clone size: NA
J gene: TRBJ1-4
V gene: TRBV2
D gene: TRBD1
CDR3 DNA: TGTGCCAGCAAAACGACAGGGGGCAGAGGAAAACTGTTTTTT
CDR3 protein: CASKTTGGRGKLFF